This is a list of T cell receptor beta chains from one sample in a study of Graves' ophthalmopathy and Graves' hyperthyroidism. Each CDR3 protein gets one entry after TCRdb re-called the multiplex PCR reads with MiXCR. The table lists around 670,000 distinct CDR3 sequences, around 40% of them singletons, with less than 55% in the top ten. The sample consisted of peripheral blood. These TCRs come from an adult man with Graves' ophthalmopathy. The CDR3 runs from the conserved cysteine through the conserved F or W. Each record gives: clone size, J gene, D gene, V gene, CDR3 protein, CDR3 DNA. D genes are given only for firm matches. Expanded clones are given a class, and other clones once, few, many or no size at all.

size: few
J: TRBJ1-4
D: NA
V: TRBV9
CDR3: CASSVKATNEKLFF
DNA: TGTGCCAGCAGCGTGAAGGCAACTAATGAAAAACTGTTTTTT

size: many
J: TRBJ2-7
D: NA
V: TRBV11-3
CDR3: CASSDPYEQYF
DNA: TGTGCCAGCAGTGATCCCTACGAGCAGTACTTC

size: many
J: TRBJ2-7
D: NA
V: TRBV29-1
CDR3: CSVDRGQRPYEQYF
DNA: TGCAGCGTTGACCGCGGACAGCGACCCTACGAGCAGTACTTC

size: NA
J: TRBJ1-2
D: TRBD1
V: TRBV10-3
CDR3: CAISEGQGWNYGYTF
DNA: TGTGCCATCAGTGAGGGACAGGGGTGGAACTATGGCTACACCTTC

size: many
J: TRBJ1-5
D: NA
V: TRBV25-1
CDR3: CASSESVDNQPQHF
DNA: TGTGCCAGCAGTGAATCTGTGGACAATCAGCCCCAGCATTTT

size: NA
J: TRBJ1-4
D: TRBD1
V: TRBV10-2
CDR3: CASSVETGRTGKLFF
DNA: TGCGCCAGCAGTGTAGAGACAGGGCGTACTGGAAAACTGTTTTTT

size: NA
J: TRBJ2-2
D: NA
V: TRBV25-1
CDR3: CASSLEPVLTGELFF
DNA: TGTGCCAGCAGTTTAGAACCCGTGCTCACCGGGGAGCTGTTTTTT

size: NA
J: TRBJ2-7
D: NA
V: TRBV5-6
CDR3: CASSFGQAGSYEQYF
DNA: TGTGCCAGCAGCTTCGGGCAGGCAGGCTCCTACGAGCAGTACTTC

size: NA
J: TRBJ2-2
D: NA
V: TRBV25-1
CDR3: CASRRKGGGAGELFF
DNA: TGTGCCAGCAGACGAAAAGGGGGCGGGGCCGGGGAGCTGTTTTTT

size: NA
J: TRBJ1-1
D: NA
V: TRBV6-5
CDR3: CASTEEGGNTEAFF
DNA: TGTGCCAGCACCGAAGAGGGGGGGAACACTGAAGCTTTCTTT

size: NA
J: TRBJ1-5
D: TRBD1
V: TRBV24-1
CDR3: CAIDPGQEYSPQHF
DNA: TGTGCCATCGACCCGGGACAGGAATATTCACCCCAGCATTTT

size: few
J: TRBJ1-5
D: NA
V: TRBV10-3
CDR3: CASSGPSNQPQHF
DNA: TGTGCCAGCAGTGGTCCGAGCAATCAGCCCCAGCATTTT

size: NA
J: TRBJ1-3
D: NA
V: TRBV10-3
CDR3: CAISEVGNTIYF
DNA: TGTGCCATCAGTGAGGTCGGAAACACCATATATTTT

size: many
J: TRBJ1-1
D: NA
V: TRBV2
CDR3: CASTRTQGTEAFF
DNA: TGTGCCAGCACCCGGACCCAGGGCACTGAAGCTTTCTTT

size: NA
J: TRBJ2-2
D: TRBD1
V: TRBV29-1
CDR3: CSVEFRGGETGLGGELFF
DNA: TGCAGCGTTGAATTCCGAGGGGGCGAGACGGGTTTGGGCGGGGAGCTGTTTTTT

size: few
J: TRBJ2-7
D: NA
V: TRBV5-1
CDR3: CASRTSGKAYEQYF
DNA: TGCGCCAGCAGGACCTCCGGGAAAGCCTACGAGCAGTACTTC

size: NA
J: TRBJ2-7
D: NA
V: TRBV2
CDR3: CASSVLQDEQYF
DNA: TGTGCCAGCAGTGTTCTACAGGACGAGCAGTACTTC

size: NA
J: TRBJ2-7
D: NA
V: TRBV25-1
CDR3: CASSQRSGPYEQYF
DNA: TGTGCCAGCAGTCAACGTTCAGGACCCTACGAGCAGTACTTC

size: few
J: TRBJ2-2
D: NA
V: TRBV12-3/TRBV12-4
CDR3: CASSPWDSGELFF
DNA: TGTGCCAGCAGCCCATGGGATTCTGGGGAGCTGTTTTTT

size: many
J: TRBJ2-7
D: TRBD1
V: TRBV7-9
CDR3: CASSYRTGTDEQYF
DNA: TGTGCCAGCAGCTATCGGACAGGGACGGACGAGCAGTACTTC

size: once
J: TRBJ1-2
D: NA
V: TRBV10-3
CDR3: CAISEVGATGYTF
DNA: TGTGCCATCAGTGAGGTGGGGGCTACAGGCTACACCTTC

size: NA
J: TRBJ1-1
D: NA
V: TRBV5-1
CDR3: CASSITGSTEAFF
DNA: TGCGCCAGCAGCATTACAGGGAGCACTGAAGCTTTCTTT

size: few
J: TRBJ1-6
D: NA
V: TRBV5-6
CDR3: CASEPRQEYNSPLHF
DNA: TGTGCCAGCGAACCAAGACAGGAGTATAATTCACCCCTCCACTTT

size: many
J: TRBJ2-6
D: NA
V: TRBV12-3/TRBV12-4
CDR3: CASSPRVAGANVLTF
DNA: TGTGCCAGCAGCCCAAGGGTGGCTGGGGCCAACGTCCTGACTTTC

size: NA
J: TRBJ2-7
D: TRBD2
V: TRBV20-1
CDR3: CSATSGTSGLNAYEQYF
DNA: TGCAGTGCTACCTCCGGGACTAGCGGGCTTAACGCCTACGAGCAGTACTTC

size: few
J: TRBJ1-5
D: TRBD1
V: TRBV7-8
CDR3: CASSSWTGKGQPQHF
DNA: TGTGCCAGCAGCTCCTGGACAGGGAAGGGCCAGCCCCAGCATTTT